Listed below are T cell receptor beta chains from one sample, sequenced in a study of long-term antiretroviral therapy in people with HIV. Profiling relied on immunoSEQ multiplex PCR, and the TCRdb table lists in-frame clones only, not all of them. Seen here are 25,000 to 30,000 clones, around 92% observed once, and the top ten hold less than 3%. Sequencing used unsorted PBMCs, obtained roughly 7.1 years after starting antiretroviral therapy. The receptor set was obtained from a man aged 45-60 years with HIV. Each CDR3 is given with its conserved first and last residue. D genes are given only for firm matches. Clone sizes are given selectively: once, few, many, or a class where the clone is expanded.

J gene	D gene	V gene	clone size	CDR3 DNA	CDR3 protein
TRBJ2-3	-	TRBV11-2	-	TGTGCCAGCAGCCCTTCCCGGGACGGCACAGATACGCAGTATTTT	CASSPSRDGTDTQYF
TRBJ1-3	-	TRBV28	-	TGTGCCAGCAGCTTATTGGTGAGAAACACCATATATTTT	CASSLLVRNTIYF
TRBJ2-3	-	TRBV6-1	-	TGTGCCAGCAGTGCCTCACCGATCCCGGCGGAGGTCACAGATACGCAGTATTTT	CASSASPIPAEVTDTQYF
TRBJ1-2	-	TRBV20-1	-	TGCAGTGCCTCACCGGTGGGGGGTTTAACCTTC	CSASPVGGLTF
TRBJ1-1	TRBD1	TRBV9	-	TGTGCCAGCAGCCCCCCGACAGGGCTTTGGAACACTGAAGCTTTCTTT	CASSPPTGLWNTEAFF
TRBJ2-2	-	TRBV5-1	-	TGCGCCAGCAGCTTGCGACAGGGAGGCACCGGGGAGCTGTTTTTT	CASSLRQGGTGELFF
TRBJ1-6	TRBD1	TRBV27	-	TGTGCCAGCAGTTTGACAGGGGCTAATTCACCCCTCCACTTT	CASSLTGANSPLHF
TRBJ2-3	TRBD1	TRBV5-1	-	TGCGCCAGCAGCACACCCGGGACAGGGGAATTGTTAGATACGCAGTATTTT	CASSTPGTGELLDTQYF
TRBJ1-5	-	TRBV27	-	TGTGCCAGCAGTGCAGGGGGCAATCAGCCCCAGCATTTT	CASSAGGNQPQHF
TRBJ2-7	TRBD1	TRBV7-9	-	TGTGCCAGCAGCCTCACGGACAGGGGGGGAAACTACGAGCAGTACTTC	CASSLTDRGGNYEQYF
TRBJ1-2	-	TRBV27	-	TGTGCCAGCAGTTTATCAGGGGTACACTATGGCTACACCTTC	CASSLSGVHYGYTF
TRBJ1-4	-	TRBV30	-	TGTGCCTGCATGGTTCAGGGACGTTCAACTAATGAAAAACTGTTTTTT	CACMVQGRSTNEKLFF
TRBJ2-2	-	TRBV27	-	TGTGCCAGCAGCCCTGCAATCGGGGAGCTGTTTTTT	CASSPAIGELFF
TRBJ2-3	TRBD1	TRBV11-2	-	TGTGCCAGCAGCTTAGTGCAACCCGGGACAGGGCCAGATACGCAGTATTTT	CASSLVQPGTGPDTQYF
TRBJ1-6	-	TRBV7-2	once	TGTGCCAGCAGCTTAGAGGCAGGGGCCCGGTTGACCCTCCACTTT	CASSLEAGARLTLHF
TRBJ1-1	-	TRBV29-1	once	TGCAGCGTTGAGAGGACGAAGGACAGACTATCGAACACTGAAGCTTTCTTT	CSVERTKDRLSNTEAFF
TRBJ2-7	-	TRBV7-6	-	TGTGCCAGCAGCTTAGCGTTCAGCTCCTCCTACGAGCAGTACTTC	CASSLAFSSSYEQYF
TRBJ2-1	-	TRBV5-1	-	TGCGCCAGCAGCCCTTGGAGGGACACGGACAATGAGCAGTTCTTC	CASSPWRDTDNEQFF
TRBJ2-3	-	TRBV19	-	TGTGCCAGTAGTGCGGTAATCACAGATACGCAGTATTTT	CASSAVITDTQYF
TRBJ1-1	TRBD1	TRBV28	-	TGTGCCAGCAGTCCCGGGACAGGGTCGAGAACTGAAGCTTTCTTT	CASSPGTGSRTEAFF
TRBJ2-1	-	TRBV30	-	TGTGCCTGGAGTCCGGGACCCCCGGGCAATGAGCAGTTCTTC	CAWSPGPPGNEQFF
TRBJ2-6	-	TRBV5-1	-	TGCGCCAGCAGCCCCGGACAGACTGGGGCCAACGTCCTGACTTTC	CASSPGQTGANVLTF
TRBJ1-5	TRBD1	TRBV6-6	-	TGTGCCAGACCGACCGGGACAGTCAATCAGCCCCAGCATTTT	CARPTGTVNQPQHF
TRBJ2-7	-	TRBV6-5	-	TGTGCCACCGGAGCGGGCGCCTACGAGCAGTACTTC	CATGAGAYEQYF
TRBJ2-1	-	TRBV4-3	-	TGCGCCAGCAGCCAAGCGGGCCAGGGCAATGAGCAGTTCTTC	CASSQAGQGNEQFF
TRBJ1-2	TRBD1	TRBV7-9	-	TGTGCCAGCAGCTCGACAGGGGCCAATGGCTACACCTTC	CASSSTGANGYTF
TRBJ1-2	-	TRBV18	-	TGTGCCAGCTCACCAAGGTCTCAGGGGCAGGGCTATGGCTACACCTTC	CASSPRSQGQGYGYTF
TRBJ1-6	TRBD1	TRBV19	-	TGTGCCAGTAGTATATCGGGACAGTTATATTCACCCCTCCACTTT	CASSISGQLYSPLHF
TRBJ2-3	TRBD1	TRBV4-3	-	TGCGCCAGCAGCCACAAAGGGGGCACGGTTAGCACAGATACGCAGTATTTT	CASSHKGGTVSTDTQYF
TRBJ2-1	TRBD1	TRBV6-4	once	TGTGCCAGCAGTGATTTCGCAGGGGGAACCCACAATGAGCAGTTCTTC	CASSDFAGGTHNEQFF
TRBJ1-2	-	TRBV2	-	TGTGCCAGCAGGCCCGCAACTAACTATGGCTACACCTTC	CASRPATNYGYTF
TRBJ2-7	-	TRBV19	-	TGTGCCAGTAGTACGGAACTCCACTACGAGCAGTACTTC	CASSTELHYEQYF
TRBJ2-2	-	TRBV19	-	TGTGCCAGTAGTATGGGGACCGGGGAGCTGTTTTTT	CASSMGTGELFF
TRBJ1-5	-	TRBV15	-	TGTGCCACCAGCAGAGATAGGGGACACCCAAGCAATCAGCCCCAGCATTTT	CATSRDRGHPSNQPQHF
TRBJ2-1	-	TRBV14	-	TGTGCCAGCAGCCAGGTGCAGGCGGGACGCCTCTACAATGAGCAGTTCTTC	CASSQVQAGRLYNEQFF
TRBJ1-1	-	TRBV5-6	-	TGTGCCAGCAGCTCCGGGACAAGAACGGGTGAAGCTTTCTTT	CASSSGTRTGEAFF
TRBJ2-7	-	TRBV14	-	TGTGCCAGCAGCCCCCGACAGACGGGCATGCCTCACGAGCAGTACTTC	CASSPRQTGMPHEQYF
TRBJ2-7	TRBD2	TRBV28	-	TGTGCCAGCAGTGAACCGGGACTAGCTTTCGAGCAGTACTTC	CASSEPGLAFEQYF
TRBJ2-7	TRBD1	TRBV5-1	-	TGCGCCAGCAGCTCAGGGGACAGGGGGAACGAGCAGTACTTC	CASSSGDRGNEQYF
TRBJ2-6	TRBD2	TRBV19	-	TGTGCCAGTAGTAGGGGACTAGCGGGGGCCAACGTCCTGACTTTC	CASSRGLAGANVLTF
TRBJ2-7	-	TRBV9	-	TGTGCCAGCAGCCCGGGGCAGGGTACCTACGAGCAGTACTTC	CASSPGQGTYEQYF
TRBJ2-3	-	TRBV27	-	TGTGCCAGCAGTTTATTGGCAGGTTTCACAGATACGCAGTATTTT	CASSLLAGFTDTQYF
TRBJ2-5	-	TRBV19	-	TGTGCCAGTAGTATGGGTCGACCGGGGGTAGGCGAGACCCAGTACTTC	CASSMGRPGVGETQYF
TRBJ2-7	TRBD2	TRBV14	-	TGTGCCAGCAGCCATCCTAGCGGGAACGAGCAGTACTTC	CASSHPSGNEQYF